Following are 5 T cell receptor beta chains from one sample sequenced in a study of blood T cell repertoires in COVID-19. Sequencing was performed with immunoSEQ multiplex PCR; in TCRdb, only in-frame clones are kept and a portion is missing. In the table there are 250,000 to 350,000 clones, around nine tenths of which are singletons. Material for sequencing was peripheral blood. These receptors originate from a woman aged 40 to 55 who had recovered from COVID-19.

The CDR3 protein is CASRDSPAVGEQFF. CDR3 nucleotides: TGTGCCAGCAGGGACAGCCCCGCCGTCGGTGAGCAGTTCTTC. The chain couples TRBV6-4 to TRBJ2-1; tentatively, D is TRBD1 (6 bases). Germline CDR1 MRHNA, CDR2 SNTAGT. V gave up 6 bases and J gave up 9 bases, with 18 bases separating them. The CDR3 sequence is 14 residues long.

Turning to this clone: Other DNA sequences from this sample encode an identical CDR3 as well. The chain is built from TRBV18 and TRBJ1-5; the D gene is possibly TRBD1 (6 bases). The CDR3 spans 14 residues. The germline CDR1 and CDR2 sequences are KGHSH and LQKENI. V was trimmed by 4 bases and J by 1 base, leaving 8 bases between them. The CDR3 DNA reads as TGTGCCAGCTCACAAGGACAGAGCAATCAGCCCCAGCATTTT. This gives the protein CASSQGQSNQPQHF.

The chain couples TRBV5-6 to TRBJ1-6; perhaps TRBD1 as D (5 bases). V shed 2 bases and J shed 7 bases, with 10 bases lying between them. Germline V gene data show CDR1 as SGHDT and CDR2 as YYEEEE. This CDR3 comprises 14 residues. The CDR3 DNA is TGTGCCAGCAGCTTAGGACATGTCAATTCACCCCTCCACTTT. Translated, it gives CASSLGHVNSPLHF.

This clone was counted a single time. The chain combines TRBV30 with TRBJ1-1; TRBD1 agrees at 7 bases. V was pared by 8 bases and J by 4 bases, with 13 bases of the junction left unmatched. The V gene's germline CDR1 is GTSNPN and CDR2 SVGIG (reference sequence). This CDR3 is built from 14 residues. The CDR3 sequence is CAAVLDRVVTEAFF. The CDR3 region has the DNA TGTGCCGCCGTCTTAGACAGGGTGGTCACTGAAGCTTTCTTT.

The chain couples TRBV24-1 to TRBJ2-1; 10 nucleotides match TRBD1. CDR1 is KGHDR and CDR2 is SFDVKD in the germline V gene. This CDR3 is 17 amino acids long. V was pared by 9 bases and J by 6 bases, with 16 bases of the junction left unmatched. The CDR3 here is CATSSAPPGQGSNEQFF. CDR3 DNA sequence: TGTGCCACCTCCTCAGCCCCACCGGGACAGGGGAGCAATGAGCAGTTCTTC.